Sequencing of this T cell receptor beta chain was carried out in a study of CD8+CD57+ T cells in acquired aplastic anemia. Germline V gives CDR1 MNHNS, CDR2 SASEGT. The CDR3 sequence is 15 residues long. With 5 bases removed from V and 1 base from J, the gap between germline ends came to 15 bases. The template for TCR beta VDJ and CDR3 sequence profiling was genomic DNA. TCRdb independently ran MiXCR on the reads; one entry per CDR3 protein. The sample consists of about 170,000 distinct CDR3 sequences, just under 45% of them appearing once. The clonotype was recovered from a human donor in good health. The J gene is TRBJ2-7, the V gene TRBV6-1; D may match TRBD1 or TRBD2 (5 bases each). The sequencing sample was made of sorted CD4+, CD8+, or CD8+CD57+ T cells (not recorded which) from PBMCs. CDR3 in amino acids: CASSKPGAQSYEQYF. The CDR3 DNA sequence: TGTGCCAGCAGTAAACCCGGGGCACAATCCTACGAGCAGTACTTC.